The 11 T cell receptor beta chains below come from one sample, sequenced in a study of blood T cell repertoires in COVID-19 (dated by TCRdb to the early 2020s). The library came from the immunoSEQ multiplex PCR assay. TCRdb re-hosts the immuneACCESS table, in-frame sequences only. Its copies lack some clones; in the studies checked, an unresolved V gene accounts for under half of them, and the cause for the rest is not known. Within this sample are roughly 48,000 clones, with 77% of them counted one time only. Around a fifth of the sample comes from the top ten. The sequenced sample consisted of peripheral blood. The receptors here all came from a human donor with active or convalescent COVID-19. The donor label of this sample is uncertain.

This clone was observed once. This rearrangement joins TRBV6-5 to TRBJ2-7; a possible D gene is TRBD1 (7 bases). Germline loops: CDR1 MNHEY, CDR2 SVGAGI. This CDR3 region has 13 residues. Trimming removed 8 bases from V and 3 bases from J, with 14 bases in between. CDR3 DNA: TGTGCCAGCGGAGGGGGCCAACTCTACGAGCAGTACTTC. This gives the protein CASGGGQLYEQYF.

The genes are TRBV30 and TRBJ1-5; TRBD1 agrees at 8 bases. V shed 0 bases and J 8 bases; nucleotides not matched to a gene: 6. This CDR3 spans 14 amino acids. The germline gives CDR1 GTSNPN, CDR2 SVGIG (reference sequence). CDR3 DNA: TGTGCCTGGAGTGTTGGGGACAGGCCAAAGCCCCAGCATTTT. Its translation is CAWSVGDRPKPQHF.

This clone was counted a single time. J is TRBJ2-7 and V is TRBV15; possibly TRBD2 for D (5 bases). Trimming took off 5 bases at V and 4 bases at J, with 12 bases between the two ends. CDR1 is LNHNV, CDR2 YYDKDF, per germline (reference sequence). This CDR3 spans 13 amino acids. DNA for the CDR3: TGTGCCACCAGCCCCCCTAGCCGATACGAGCAGTACTTC. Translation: CATSPPSRYEQYF.

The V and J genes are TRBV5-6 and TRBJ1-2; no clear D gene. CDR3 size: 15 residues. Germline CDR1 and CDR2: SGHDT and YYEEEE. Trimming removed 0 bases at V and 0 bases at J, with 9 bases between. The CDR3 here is CASSLAGNSNYGYTF. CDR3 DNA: TGTGCCAGCAGCTTGGCGGGGAATTCTAACTATGGCTACACCTTC.

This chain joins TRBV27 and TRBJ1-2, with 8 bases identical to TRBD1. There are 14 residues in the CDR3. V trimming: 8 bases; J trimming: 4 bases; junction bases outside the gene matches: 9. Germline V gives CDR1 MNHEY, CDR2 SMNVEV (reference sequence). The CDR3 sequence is CASRSGGISYGYTF. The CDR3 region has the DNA TGTGCCAGCCGTTCAGGGGGCATTAGCTATGGCTACACCTTC.

The CDR3 DNA sequence: TGTGCCAGCAGCTCCGCGAGATTAAGATGGCAGGGGGCTGGCTACACCTTC. Protein product: CASSSARLRWQGAGYTF. This chain connects TRBV7-8 to TRBJ1-2, with 8 bases that match TRBD1. CDR1 and CDR2 (germline): SGHVS, FQNEAQ. The J segment lost 7 bases and the V segment lost 4 bases, leaving 17 bases of the junction unmatched. CDR3 length equals 17 residues.

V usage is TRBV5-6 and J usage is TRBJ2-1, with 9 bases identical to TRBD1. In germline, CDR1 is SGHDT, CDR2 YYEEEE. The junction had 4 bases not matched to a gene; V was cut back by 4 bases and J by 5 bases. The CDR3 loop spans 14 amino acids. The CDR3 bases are TGTGCCAGCAGCATCGGGACAGGGAACAATGAGCAGTTCTTC. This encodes CASSIGTGNNEQFF.

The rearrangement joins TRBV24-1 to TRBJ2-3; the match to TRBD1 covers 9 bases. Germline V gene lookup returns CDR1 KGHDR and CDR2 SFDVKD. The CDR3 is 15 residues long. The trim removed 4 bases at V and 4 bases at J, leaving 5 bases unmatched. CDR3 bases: TGTGCCACCAGTGACCCGGGACAGGGTGCAGATACGCAGTATTTT. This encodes CATSDPGQGADTQYF.

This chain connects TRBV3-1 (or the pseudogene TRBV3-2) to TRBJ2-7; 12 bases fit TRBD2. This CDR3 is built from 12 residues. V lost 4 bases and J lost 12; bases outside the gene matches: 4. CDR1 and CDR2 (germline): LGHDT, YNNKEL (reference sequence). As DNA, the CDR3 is TGTGCCAGCAGCCCCGGACTAGCGGGACTGTACTTC. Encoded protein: CASSPGLAGLYF.

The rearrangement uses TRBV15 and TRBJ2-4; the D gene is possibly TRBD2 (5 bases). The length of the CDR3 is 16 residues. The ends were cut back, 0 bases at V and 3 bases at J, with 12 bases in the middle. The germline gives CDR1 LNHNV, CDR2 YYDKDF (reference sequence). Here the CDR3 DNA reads TGTGCCACCAGCAGAGAAGTCAGCGGCGGCAAAAACATTCAGTACTTC. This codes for CATSREVSGGKNIQYF.

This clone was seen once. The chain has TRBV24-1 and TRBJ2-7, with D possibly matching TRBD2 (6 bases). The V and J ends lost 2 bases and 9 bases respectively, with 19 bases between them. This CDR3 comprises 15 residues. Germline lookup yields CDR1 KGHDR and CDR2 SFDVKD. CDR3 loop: CATSDSRRAAPRQYF. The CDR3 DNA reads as TGTGCCACCAGTGATTCACGGAGGGCGGCCCCAAGGCAGTACTTC.